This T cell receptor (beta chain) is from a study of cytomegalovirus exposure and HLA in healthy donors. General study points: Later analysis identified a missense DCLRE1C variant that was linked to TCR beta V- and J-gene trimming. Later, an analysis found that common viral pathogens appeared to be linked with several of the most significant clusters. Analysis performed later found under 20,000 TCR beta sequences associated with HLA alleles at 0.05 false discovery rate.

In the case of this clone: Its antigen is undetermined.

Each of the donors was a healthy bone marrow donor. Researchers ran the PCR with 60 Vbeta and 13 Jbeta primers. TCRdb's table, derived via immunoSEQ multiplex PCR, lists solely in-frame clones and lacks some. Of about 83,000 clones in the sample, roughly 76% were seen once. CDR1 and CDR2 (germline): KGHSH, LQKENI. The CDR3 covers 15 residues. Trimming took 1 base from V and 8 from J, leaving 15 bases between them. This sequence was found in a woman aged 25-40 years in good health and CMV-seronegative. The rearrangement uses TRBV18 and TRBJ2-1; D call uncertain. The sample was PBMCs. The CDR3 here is CASSPLASVGHEQFF. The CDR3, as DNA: TGTGCCAGCTCACCACTTGCTTCGGTGGGCCATGAGCAGTTCTTC.